This TCR beta chain was found in a study of cytotoxic CD8 clonotypes in ibrutinib-treated CLL. The CDR3 totals 14 residues. V was cut by 6 bases and J by 2 bases, with 11 bases left in between. The germline gives CDR1 WSHSY, CDR2 SAAADI. Data came from immunoSEQ multiplex PCR; TCRdb stores just in-frame clones and leaves some out. The data show about 140,000 clones, about 80% seen once. This clone was seen a single time. Its specificity is unknown. Study-level findings and limits: Sampling time points were not equivalent between sustained-remission and progressing patients.

This clonotype originated in a human donor with chronic lymphocytic leukemia. The chain joins TRBV10-2 to TRBJ1-5; TRBD1 might be the D (5 bases). This sample comprised PBMCs, obtained after 24 months of ibrutinib treatment. CDR3 bases: TGCGCCAGCAGGGCGTCGGGGGGCAATCAGCCCCAGCATTTT. Translation gives CASRASGGNQPQHF.